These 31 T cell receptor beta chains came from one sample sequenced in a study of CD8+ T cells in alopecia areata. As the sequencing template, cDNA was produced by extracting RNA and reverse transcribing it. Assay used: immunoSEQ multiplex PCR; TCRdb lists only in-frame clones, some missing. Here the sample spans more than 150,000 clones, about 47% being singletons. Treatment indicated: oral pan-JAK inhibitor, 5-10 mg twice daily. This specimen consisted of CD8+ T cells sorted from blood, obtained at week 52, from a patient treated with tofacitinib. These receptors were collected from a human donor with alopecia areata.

The CDR3 loop is CASTAGDSYNSPLHF. CDR3 nucleotide sequence: TGCGCCAGCACCGCAGGGGATTCCTATAATTCACCCCTCCACTTT. V is TRBV4-1 and J is TRBJ1-6; a weak D match, TRBD1 (6 bases). The CDR3 runs to 15 residues. Germline CDR1 and CDR2: MGHRA and YSYEKL. The V end was cut by 7 bases, the J end by 1 base, with 11 bases between.

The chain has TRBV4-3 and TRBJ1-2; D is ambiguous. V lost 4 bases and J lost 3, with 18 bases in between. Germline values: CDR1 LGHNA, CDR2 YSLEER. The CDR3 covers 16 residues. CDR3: CASSPGSEGIHYGYTF. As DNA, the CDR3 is TGCGCCAGCAGCCCCGGATCGGAGGGTATTCACTATGGCTACACCTTC.

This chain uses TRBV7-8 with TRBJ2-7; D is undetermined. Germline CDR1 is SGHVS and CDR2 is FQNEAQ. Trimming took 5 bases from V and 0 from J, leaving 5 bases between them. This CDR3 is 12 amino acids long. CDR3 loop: CASSPASYEQYF. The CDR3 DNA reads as TGTGCCAGCAGCCCGGCCTCCTACGAGCAGTACTTC.

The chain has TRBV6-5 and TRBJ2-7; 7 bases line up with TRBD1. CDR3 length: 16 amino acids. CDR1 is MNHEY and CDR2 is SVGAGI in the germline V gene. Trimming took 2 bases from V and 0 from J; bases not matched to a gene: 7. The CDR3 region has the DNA TGTGCCAGCAGTTACGATGGGACAGCGAGCTCCTACGAGCAGTACTTC. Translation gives CASSYDGTASSYEQYF.

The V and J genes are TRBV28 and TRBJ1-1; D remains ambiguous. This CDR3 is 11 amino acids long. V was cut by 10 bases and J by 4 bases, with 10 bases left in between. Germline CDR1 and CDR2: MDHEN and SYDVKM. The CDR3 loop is CATGLLTEAFF. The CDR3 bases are TGTGCCACAGGACTGCTCACTGAAGCTTTCTTT.

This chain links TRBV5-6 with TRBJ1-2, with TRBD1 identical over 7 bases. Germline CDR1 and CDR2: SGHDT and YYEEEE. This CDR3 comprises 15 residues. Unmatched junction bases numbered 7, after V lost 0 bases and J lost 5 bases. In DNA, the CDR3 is TGTGCCAGCAGCTTGGTACAGGGGACCCGTTATGGCTACACCTTC. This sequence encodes CASSLVQGTRYGYTF.

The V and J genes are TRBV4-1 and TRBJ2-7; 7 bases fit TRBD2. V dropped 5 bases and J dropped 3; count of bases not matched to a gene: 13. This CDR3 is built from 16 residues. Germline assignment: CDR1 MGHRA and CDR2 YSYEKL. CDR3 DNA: TGCGCCAGCAGCTCCACCCCCGGGACTATCGACTACGAGCAGTACTTC. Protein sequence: CASSSTPGTIDYEQYF.

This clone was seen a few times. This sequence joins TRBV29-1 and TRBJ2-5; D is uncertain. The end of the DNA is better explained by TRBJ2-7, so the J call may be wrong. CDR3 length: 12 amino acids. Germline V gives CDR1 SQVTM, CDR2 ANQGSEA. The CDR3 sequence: CSVGQFSYEQYF. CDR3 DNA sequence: TGCAGCGTTGGGCAGTTCTCCTACGAGCAGTACTTC.

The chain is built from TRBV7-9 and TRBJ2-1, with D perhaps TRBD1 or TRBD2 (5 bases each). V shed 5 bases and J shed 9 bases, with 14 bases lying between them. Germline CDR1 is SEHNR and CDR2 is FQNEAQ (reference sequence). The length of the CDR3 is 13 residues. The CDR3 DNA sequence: TGTGCCAGCAGCGATGGCCGGGACCTTGAGCAGTTCTTC. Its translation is CASSDGRDLEQFF.

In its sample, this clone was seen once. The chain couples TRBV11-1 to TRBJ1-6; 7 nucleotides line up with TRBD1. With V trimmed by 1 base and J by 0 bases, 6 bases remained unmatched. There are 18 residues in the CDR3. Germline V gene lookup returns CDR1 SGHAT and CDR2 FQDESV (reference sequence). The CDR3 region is CASSLGPTGSSYNSPLHF. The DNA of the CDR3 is TGTGCCAGCAGCTTAGGACCGACAGGGAGCTCCTATAATTCACCCCTCCACTTT.

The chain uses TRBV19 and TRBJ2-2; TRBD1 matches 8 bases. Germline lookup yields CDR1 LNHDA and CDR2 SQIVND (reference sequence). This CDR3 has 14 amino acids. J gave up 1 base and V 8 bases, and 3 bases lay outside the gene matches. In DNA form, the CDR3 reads TGTGCCAGTGGGGGACAGGAGAACACCGGGGAGCTGTTTTTT. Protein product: CASGGQENTGELFF.

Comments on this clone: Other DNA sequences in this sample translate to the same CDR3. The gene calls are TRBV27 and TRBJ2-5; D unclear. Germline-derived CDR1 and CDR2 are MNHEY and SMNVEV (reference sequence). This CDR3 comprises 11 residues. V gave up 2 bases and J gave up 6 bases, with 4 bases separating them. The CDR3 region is CASSLGQTQYF. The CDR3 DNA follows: TGTGCCAGCAGTTTAGGACAGACCCAGTACTTC.

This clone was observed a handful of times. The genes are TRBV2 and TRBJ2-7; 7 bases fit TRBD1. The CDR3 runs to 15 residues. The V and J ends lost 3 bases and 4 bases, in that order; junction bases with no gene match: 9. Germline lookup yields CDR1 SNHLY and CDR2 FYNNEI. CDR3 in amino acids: CASSDEVTGQYEQYF. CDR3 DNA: TGTGCCAGCAGTGACGAGGTGACAGGGCAATACGAGCAGTACTTC.

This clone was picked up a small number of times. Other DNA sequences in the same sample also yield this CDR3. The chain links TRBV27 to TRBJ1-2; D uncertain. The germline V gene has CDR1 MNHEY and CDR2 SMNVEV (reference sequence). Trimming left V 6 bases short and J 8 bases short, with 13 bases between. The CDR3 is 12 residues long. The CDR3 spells CASSLRGHGYTF. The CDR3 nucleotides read TGTGCCAGCAGCCTCCGGGGTCACGGCTACACCTTC.

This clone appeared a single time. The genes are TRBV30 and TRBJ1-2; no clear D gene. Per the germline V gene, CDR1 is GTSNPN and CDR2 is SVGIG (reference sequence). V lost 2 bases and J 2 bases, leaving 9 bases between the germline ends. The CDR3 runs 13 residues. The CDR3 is CAWSNGQNYGYTF. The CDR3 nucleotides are TGTGCCTGGAGTAATGGGCAAAACTATGGCTACACCTTC.

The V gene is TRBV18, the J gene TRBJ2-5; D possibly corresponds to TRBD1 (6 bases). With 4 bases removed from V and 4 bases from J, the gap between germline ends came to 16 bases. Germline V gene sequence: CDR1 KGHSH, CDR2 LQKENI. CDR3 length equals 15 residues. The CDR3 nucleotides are TGTGCCAGCTCACGAACAGGACAGCCTTTAGAGACCCAGTACTTC. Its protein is CASSRTGQPLETQYF.

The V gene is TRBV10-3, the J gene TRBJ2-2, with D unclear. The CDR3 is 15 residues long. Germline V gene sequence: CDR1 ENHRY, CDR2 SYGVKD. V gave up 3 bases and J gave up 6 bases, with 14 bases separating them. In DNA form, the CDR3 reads TGTGCCATCAGTGACGAAAGGGTTCACCCCGGGGAGCTGTTTTTT. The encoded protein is CAISDERVHPGELFF.

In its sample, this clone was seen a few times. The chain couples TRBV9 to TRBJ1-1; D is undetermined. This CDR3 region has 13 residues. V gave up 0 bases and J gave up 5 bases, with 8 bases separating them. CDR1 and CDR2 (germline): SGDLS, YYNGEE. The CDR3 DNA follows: TGTGCCAGCAGCGTAGGCCCTTCTACTGAAGCTTTCTTT. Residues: CASSVGPSTEAFF.

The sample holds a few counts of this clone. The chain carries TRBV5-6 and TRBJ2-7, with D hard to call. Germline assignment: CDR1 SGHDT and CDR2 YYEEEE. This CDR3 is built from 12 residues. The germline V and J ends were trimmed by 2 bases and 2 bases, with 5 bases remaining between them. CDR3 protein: CASSLGTYEQYF. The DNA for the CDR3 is TGTGCCAGCAGCTTAGGGACCTACGAGCAGTACTTC.

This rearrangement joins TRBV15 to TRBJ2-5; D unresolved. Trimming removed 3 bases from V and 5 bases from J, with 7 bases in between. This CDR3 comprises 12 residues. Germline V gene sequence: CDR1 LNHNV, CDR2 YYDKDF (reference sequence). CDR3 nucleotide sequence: TGTGCCACCAGCAGTGGTGGGGAGACCCAGTACTTC. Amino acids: CATSSGGETQYF.

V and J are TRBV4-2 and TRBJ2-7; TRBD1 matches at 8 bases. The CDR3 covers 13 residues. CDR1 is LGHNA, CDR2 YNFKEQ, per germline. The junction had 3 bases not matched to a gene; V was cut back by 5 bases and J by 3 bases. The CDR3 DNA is TGTGCCAGCAGCTTTGGGACAGGCTACGAGCAGTACTTC. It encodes CASSFGTGYEQYF.

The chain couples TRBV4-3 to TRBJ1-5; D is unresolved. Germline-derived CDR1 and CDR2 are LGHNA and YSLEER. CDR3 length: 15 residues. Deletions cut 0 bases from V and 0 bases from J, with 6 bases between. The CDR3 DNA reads TGCGCCAGCAGCCAAGAACATGATAGCAATCAGCCCCAGCATTTT. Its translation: CASSQEHDSNQPQHF.

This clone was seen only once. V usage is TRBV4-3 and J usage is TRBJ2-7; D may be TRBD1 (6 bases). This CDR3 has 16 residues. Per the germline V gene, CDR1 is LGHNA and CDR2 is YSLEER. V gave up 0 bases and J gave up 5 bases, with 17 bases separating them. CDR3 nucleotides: TGCGCCAGCAGCCAAGATCTAGGACAGCCGATTGACGAGCAGTACTTC. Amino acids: CASSQDLGQPIDEQYF.

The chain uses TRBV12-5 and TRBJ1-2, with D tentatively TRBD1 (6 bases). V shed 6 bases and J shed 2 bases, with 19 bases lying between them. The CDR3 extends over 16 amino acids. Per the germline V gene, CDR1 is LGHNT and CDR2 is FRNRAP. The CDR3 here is CASGTSGGPFNYGYTF. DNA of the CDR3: TGTGCTAGTGGAACTAGCGGGGGGCCTTTCAACTATGGCTACACCTTC. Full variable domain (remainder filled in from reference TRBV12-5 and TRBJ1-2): DARVTQTPRHKVTEMGQEVTMRCQPILGHNTVFWYRQTMMQGLELLAYFRNRAPLDDSGMPKDRFSAEMPDATLATLKIQPSEPRDSAVYFCASGTSGGPFNYGYTFGSGTRLTVV.

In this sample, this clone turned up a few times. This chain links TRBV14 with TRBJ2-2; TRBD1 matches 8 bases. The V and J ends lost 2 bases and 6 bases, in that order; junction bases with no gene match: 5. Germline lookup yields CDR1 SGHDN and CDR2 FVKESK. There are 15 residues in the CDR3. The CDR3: CASSQSRGRSGELFF. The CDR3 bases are TGTGCCAGCAGCCAAAGCAGGGGGCGCTCCGGGGAGCTGTTTTTT.

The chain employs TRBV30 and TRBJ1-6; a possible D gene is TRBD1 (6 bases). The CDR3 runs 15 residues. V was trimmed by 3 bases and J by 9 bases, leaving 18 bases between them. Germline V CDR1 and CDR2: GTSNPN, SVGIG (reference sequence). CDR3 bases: TGTGCCTGGAGCCCGATTCGGATCAGGGGTTCACCCCTCCACTTT. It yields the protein CAWSPIRIRGSPLHF. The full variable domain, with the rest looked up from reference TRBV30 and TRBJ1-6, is SQTIHQWPATLVQPVGSPLSLECTVEGTSNPNLYWYRQAAGRGLQLLFYSVGIGQISSEVPQNLSASRPQDRQFILSSKKLLLSDSGFYLCAWSPIRIRGSPLHFGNGTRLTVT.

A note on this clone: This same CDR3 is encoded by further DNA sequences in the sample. CDR3 sequence: CASSVGQGAYEQYF. Here the CDR3 DNA reads TGTGCCAGCAGCGTAGGCCAGGGGGCCTACGAGCAGTACTTC. This chain connects TRBV9 to TRBJ2-7, with 7 bases fitting TRBD1. The V gene's germline CDR1 is SGDLS and CDR2 YYNGEE. Trimming removed 0 bases from V and 2 bases from J; junction bases left unmatched: 2. The length of the CDR3 is 14 residues.

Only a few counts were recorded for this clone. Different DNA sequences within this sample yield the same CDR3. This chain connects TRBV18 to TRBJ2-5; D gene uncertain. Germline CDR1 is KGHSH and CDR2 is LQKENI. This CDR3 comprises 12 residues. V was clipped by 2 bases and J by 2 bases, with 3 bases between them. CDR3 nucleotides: TGTGCCAGCTCACCAGGACAAGAGACCCAGTACTTC. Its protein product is CASSPGQETQYF.

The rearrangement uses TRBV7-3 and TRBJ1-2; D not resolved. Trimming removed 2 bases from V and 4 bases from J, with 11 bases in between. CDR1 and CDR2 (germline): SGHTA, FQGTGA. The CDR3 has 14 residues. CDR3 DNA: TGTGCCAGCAGCTTATGGGCGGGGAGCTATGGCTACACCTTC. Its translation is CASSLWAGSYGYTF.

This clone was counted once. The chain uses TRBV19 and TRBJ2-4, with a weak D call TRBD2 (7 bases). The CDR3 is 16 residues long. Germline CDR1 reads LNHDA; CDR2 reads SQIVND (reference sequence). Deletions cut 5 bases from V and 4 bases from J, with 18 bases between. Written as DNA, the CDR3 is TGTGCCAGTAGTCCCTTAGGGGAGGGGGATAAAAACATTCAGTACTTC. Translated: CASSPLGEGDKNIQYF.

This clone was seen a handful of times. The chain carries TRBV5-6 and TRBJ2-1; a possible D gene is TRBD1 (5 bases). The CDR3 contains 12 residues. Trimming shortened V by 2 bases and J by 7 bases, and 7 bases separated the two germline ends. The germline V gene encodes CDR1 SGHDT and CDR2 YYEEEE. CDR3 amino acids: CASSFNRNEQFF. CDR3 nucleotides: TGTGCCAGCAGCTTCAACAGGAATGAGCAGTTCTTC.